What follows are 26 T cell receptor beta chains derived from one specimen sequenced in a study of response to subunit inactivated influenza vaccine. One entry per CDR3 protein results from TCRdb running MiXCR on the RT-PCR reads. The sample lists roughly 780,000 distinct CDR3 sequences, about 18% occurring once. The sequences come from PBMCs from blood, collected 5 days after vaccination. These receptors were obtained from a man aged 45-65 years who received an inactivated influenza vaccine.

There are a few counts of this clonotype. The chain's CDR3 is CASSRGTGGDSPLHF. CDR3 nucleotide sequence: TGTGCCAGCAGTCGAGGGACAGGGGGCGATTCACCCCTCCACTTT. The chain links TRBV6-1 to TRBJ1-6; 12 positions agree with TRBD1. J was trimmed by 8 bases and V by 5 bases; bases with no gene match: 4. Germline values: CDR1 MNHNS, CDR2 SASEGT. This CDR3 comprises 15 residues.

This clonotype was seen a handful of times. The genes are TRBV29-1 and TRBJ2-2; 10 bases fit TRBD1. The ends lost 4 bases at V and 4 bases at J; junction bases unmatched: 6. The CDR3 is made up of 15 amino acids. Germline V CDR1 and CDR2: SQVTM, ANQGSEA. CDR3 DNA sequence: TGCAGCGTTGCGGGGACAGGGGTTTTCACCGGGGAGCTGTTTTTT. Protein product: CSVAGTGVFTGELFF.

The chain recombines TRBV12-3 or TRBV12-4 with TRBJ2-3; the D is unclear. The CDR3 spans 14 residues. V was pared by 4 bases and J by 9 bases, with 17 bases between. The CDR3 reads CASSSRSVPETQYF. The DNA for the CDR3 is TGTGCCAGCAGTTCTAGATCCGTCCCGGAGACGCAGTATTTT.

The genes are TRBV2 and TRBJ2-4, with 12 bases matching TRBD2. CDR3 length: 14 residues. V lost 7 bases, J lost 7 bases, and 5 bases stayed unmatched. The germline CDR1 and CDR2 sequences are SNHLY and FYNNEI. The CDR3 loop reads CASKSGTSGNIQYF. CDR3 bases: TGTGCCAGCAAGTCCGGGACTAGCGGGAACATTCAGTACTTC.

The rearrangement links TRBV20-1 to TRBJ1-4, with D perhaps TRBD1 (5 bases). V dropped 6 bases and J dropped 8 bases, with 22 bases sitting between them. Germline V gives CDR1 DFQATT, CDR2 SNEGSKA (reference sequence). The CDR3 is made up of 15 amino acids. This CDR3 reads CSAHRGAGVTEKLFF. In nucleotides, the CDR3 is TGCAGTGCACATAGAGGTGCGGGGGTGACGGAAAAACTGTTTTTT.

This clonotype was detected only a few times. V gene TRBV24-1 combines with J gene TRBJ2-5, with 10 bases that match TRBD1. V lost 7 bases to trimming and J lost 2 bases; unmatched junction nucleotides: 12. Germline CDR1 KGHDR, CDR2 SFDVKD. There are 17 residues in the CDR3. This chain's CDR3 is CATSGHGGTGAQETQYF. The CDR3 bases are TGTGCCACCAGCGGTCACGGCGGGACAGGGGCTCAAGAGACCCAGTACTTC.

The chain joins TRBV12-5 to TRBJ2-1; tentatively, D is TRBD1 (5 bases). Germline V gene sequence: CDR1 LGHNT, CDR2 FRNRAP. This CDR3 has 13 amino acids. Trimming shortened V by 5 bases and J by 10 bases, and 15 bases separated the two germline ends. The CDR3 here is CASGRDSLGEQFF. The CDR3 nucleotides read TGTGCTAGTGGTCGCGACAGTTTAGGCGAGCAGTTCTTC.

The rearrangement links TRBV20-1 to TRBJ1-3; 7 bases are a match to TRBD1. V lost 6 bases and J lost 1; bases outside the gene matches: 9. Germline CDR1 and CDR2: DFQATT and SNEGSKA (reference sequence). The CDR3 has 15 amino acids. The CDR3 DNA is TGCAGTGCGACGACAGGGATGAGTTCTGGAAACACCATATATTTT. It specifies CSATTGMSSGNTIYF.

This clonotype showed up many times. This sequence joins TRBV7-2 and TRBJ1-5; 8 bases are shared with TRBD1. V was pared by 5 bases and J by 7 bases, with 4 bases of the junction left unmatched. The CDR3 extends over 13 amino acids. Looked up from germline, CDR1 is SGHTA and CDR2 is FQGNSA. The CDR3 reads CASSAGQGQPQHF. As DNA, the CDR3 is TGTGCCAGCAGCGCCGGACAGGGCCAGCCCCAGCATTTT. Looking up the rest from reference TRBV7-2 and TRBJ1-5 gives the full variable domain: GAGVSQSPSNKVTEKGKDVELRCDPISGHTALYWYRQSLGQGLEFLIYFQGNSAPDKSGLPSDRFSAERTGGSVSTLTIQRTQQEDSAVYLCASSAGQGQPQHFGDGTRLSIL.

This clonotype has only a few counts. The chain couples TRBV20-1 to TRBJ2-5; D may match TRBD1 or TRBD2 (5 bases each). The CDR3 runs to 11 residues. Per germline, CDR1 DFQATT and CDR2 SNEGSKA (reference sequence). The CDR3 DNA is TGCACCGGGACCGGCGGAGAGACCCAGTACTTC. Residues: CTGTGGETQYF.

The chain recombines TRBV5-1 with TRBJ1-2; 8 bases align to TRBD1. The CDR3 loop spans 13 amino acids. Germline-derived CDR1 and CDR2 are SGHRS and YFSETQ. V shed 5 bases, J shed 8 bases, and the junction held 8 bases outside the gene matches. The CDR3 sequence is CASRSDRAKGYTF. The CDR3 DNA follows: TGCGCCAGCAGGTCGGACAGGGCCAAGGGCTACACCTTC.

Here the CDR3 reads CASSSTSRPRTNNEQFF. The CDR3, as DNA: TGTGCCAGCAGCTCCACTTCAAGGCCGCGCACTAACAATGAGCAGTTCTTC. This rearrangement joins TRBV7-9 to TRBJ2-1; the D is unclear. There are 17 residues in the CDR3. Germline assignment: CDR1 SEHNR and CDR2 FQNEAQ (reference sequence). Trimming cost V 4 bases and J 5 bases, with 21 bases left between them.

The V gene is TRBV20-1, the J gene TRBJ2-3; weak D call: TRBD2 (5 bases). The CDR3 spans 14 residues. V lost 5 bases to trimming and J lost 2 bases, with 14 bases between them. Per the germline V gene, CDR1 is DFQATT and CDR2 is SNEGSKA (reference sequence). The CDR3 coding sequence is TGCAGTGCTCATGGACTGATCTCCACAGATACGCAGTATTTT. Its protein product is CSAHGLISTDTQYF.

This clonotype occurred a few times. The genes are TRBV7-9 and TRBJ2-1; TRBD2 aligns across 9 bases. The germline gives CDR1 SEHNR, CDR2 FQNEAQ (reference sequence). V trimming: 5 bases; J trimming: 7 bases; junction bases outside the gene matches: 6. The CDR3 is 14 amino acids. The CDR3 spells CASSPAGGMNEQFF. CDR3 bases: TGTGCCAGCAGCCCAGCGGGAGGAATGAATGAGCAGTTCTTC.

V is TRBV7-9 and J is TRBJ2-5, with TRBD2 identical over 9 bases. The CDR3 is made up of 12 amino acids. The germline V gene encodes CDR1 SEHNR and CDR2 FQNEAQ (reference sequence). CDR3: CAVAGGPETQYF. The CDR3 bases are TGTGCTGTGGCGGGAGGGCCTGAGACCCAGTACTTC.

At least ten counts were recorded for this clonotype. The V call is TRBV6-6, the J call TRBJ2-5; tentative D call: TRBD2 (5 bases). Germline CDR1 reads MNHNY; CDR2 reads SVGAGI (reference sequence). The V gene lost 2 bases and the J gene lost 2 bases, with 6 bases spanning the gap. CDR3 size: 13 residues. CDR3 in DNA: TGTGCCAGCAGTTACGGGAGTCAAGAGACCCAGTACTTC. Protein product: CASSYGSQETQYF.

The rearrangement links TRBV5-1 to TRBJ2-2; tentatively, D is TRBD2 (6 bases). The germline V gene encodes CDR1 SGHRS and CDR2 YFSETQ. The CDR3 length is 17 residues. Trimming pared 4 bases from V and 0 bases from J, leaving 16 bases between. This chain's CDR3 is CASSLWTNPANTGELFF. The CDR3 DNA is TGCGCCAGCAGCCTCTGGACTAACCCCGCGAACACCGGGGAGCTGTTTTTT.

The rearrangement uses TRBV12-3 or TRBV12-4 and TRBJ1-4; D unclear. V shed 6 bases and J shed 8 bases, with 16 bases lying between them. This CDR3 is built from 14 residues. Here the CDR3 DNA reads TGTGCCAGCAGCCCCCTGTCTTATCGGGAAAAACTGTTTTTT. The encoded protein is CASSPLSYREKLFF.

The genes are TRBV19 and TRBJ2-1; D perhaps matches TRBD2 (6 bases). Germline values: CDR1 LNHDA, CDR2 SQIVND (reference sequence). CDR3 length equals 15 residues. Trimming pared 4 bases from V and 0 bases from J, leaving 10 bases between. This CDR3 reads CASSTLTSSYNEQFF. The CDR3 DNA follows: TGTGCCAGTAGTACGTTGACTAGCTCCTACAATGAGCAGTTCTTC. The variable domain in full, completed from reference TRBV19 and TRBJ2-1, reads DGGITQSPKYLFRKEGQNVTLSCEQNLNHDAMYWYRQDPGQGLRLIYYSQIVNDFQKGDIAEGYSVSREKKESFPLTVTSAQKNPTAFYLCASSTLTSSYNEQFFGPGTRLTVL.

The chain links TRBV7-6 to TRBJ2-3, with 8 bases identical to TRBD2. Germline V gene lookup returns CDR1 SGHVS and CDR2 FNYEAQ. V gave up 2 bases and J gave up 4 bases; unmatched junction bases: 8. This CDR3 spans 16 amino acids. CDR3 residues: CASSLLSGRLADTQYF. For the CDR3, the DNA is TGTGCCAGCAGCTTATTGAGCGGGAGATTAGCAGATACGCAGTATTTT.

In this sample, this clonotype turned up many times. The chain recombines TRBV5-1 with TRBJ1-3, with 10 bases that match TRBD1. This CDR3 region has 16 residues. Germline CDR1 and CDR2: SGHRS and YFSETQ. V shed 5 bases, J shed 1 base, and the junction held 6 bases outside the gene matches. Here the CDR3 DNA reads TGCGCCAGCAGATTGACAGGGGGCAATTCTGGAAACACCATATATTTT. Protein: CASRLTGGNSGNTIYF.

This clonotype has a handful of counts. The chain has TRBV20-1 and TRBJ1-5, with D possibly matching TRBD1 (6 bases). The V end was cut by 5 bases, the J end by 0 bases, with 11 bases between. Germline CDR1 DFQATT, CDR2 SNEGSKA (reference sequence). The CDR3 has 14 amino acids. The CDR3 sequence is CSASDRFSNQPQHF. In DNA, the CDR3 is TGCAGTGCTTCAGACAGGTTTAGCAATCAGCCCCAGCATTTT.

The chain combines TRBV6-5 with TRBJ2-3; possibly TRBD2 for D (6 bases). V gave up 0 bases and J gave up 0 bases, with 19 bases separating them. Germline assignment: CDR1 MNHEY and CDR2 SVGAGI. This CDR3 has 19 amino acids. CDR3 DNA: TGTGCCAGCAGTTACTCGCAAGGGTCCCCGGGAGACAGCACAGATACGCAGTATTTT. This codes for CASSYSQGSPGDSTDTQYF.

The chain carries TRBV19 and TRBJ2-7; D gene uncertain. This CDR3 comprises 13 residues. Trimming shortened V by 5 bases and J by 5 bases, and 13 bases separated the two germline ends. Germline lookup yields CDR1 LNHDA and CDR2 SQIVND (reference sequence). CDR3 sequence reads: CASSSYQGHEQYF. The CDR3 nucleotides read TGTGCCAGTAGTTCTTACCAAGGACACGAGCAGTACTTC.

The genes are TRBV20-1 and TRBJ2-7, with no clear D. CDR3 length equals 15 residues. The V end was cut by 0 bases, the J end by 2 bases, with 14 bases between. Germline assignment: CDR1 DFQATT and CDR2 SNEGSKA (reference sequence). The CDR3 nucleotides are TGCAGTGCTAGAGATCAGAAAGGGTTCCCCTACGAGCAGTACTTC. Its protein is CSARDQKGFPYEQYF.

The gene calls are TRBV12-3 or TRBV12-4 and TRBJ2-5; 10 nucleotides agree with TRBD1. The CDR3 totals 15 residues. J gave up 5 bases and V 6 bases, and 9 bases lay outside the gene matches. This CDR3 reads CASSSPGQGPETQYF. DNA for the CDR3: TGTGCCAGCAGCTCGCCGGGACAGGGGCCCGAGACCCAGTACTTC.